Each of the 5 T cell receptor beta chains below was sequenced from the same sample in a study of OX40 agonist ivuxolimab in advanced cancers. Method: immunoSEQ multiplex PCR; TCRdb's copy keeps in-frame clones and lacks some. The table lists over 70,000 clones, approximately 89% of them singletons. The material was CD4+ or CD8+ T cells sorted from blood, obtained in a trial of the OX40 agonist ivuxolimab. The receptor set was obtained from an adult with an advanced solid tumor such as melanoma, head and neck, liver or kidney cancer.

The chain recombines TRBV6-5 with TRBJ1-1; D possibly corresponds to TRBD1 (6 bases). The CDR3 extends over 14 amino acids. Germline V gives CDR1 MNHEY, CDR2 SVGAGI. V was trimmed by 6 bases and J by 6 bases, leaving 17 bases between them. The CDR3 sequence is CASRSTTGIAEAFF. As DNA, the CDR3 is TGTGCCAGCAGATCCACCACAGGGATCGCTGAAGCTTTCTTT.

CDR3 residues: CASSPRTVVNSNQPQHF. The DNA for the CDR3 is TGTGCCAGCAGCCCACGGACAGTGGTAAATAGCAATCAGCCCCAGCATTTT. The V call is TRBV4-2, the J call TRBJ1-5; the D gene is possibly TRBD1 (6 bases). CDR3 length: 17 residues. CDR1 is LGHNA, CDR2 YNFKEQ, per germline. Trimming pared 4 bases from V and 0 bases from J, leaving 16 bases between.

The rearrangement joins TRBV6-4 to TRBJ1-2; TRBD1 might be the D (5 bases). The germline V gene encodes CDR1 MRHNA and CDR2 SNTAGT. The CDR3 length is 15 residues. Trimming took 0 bases from V and 4 from J, leaving 12 bases between them. The chain's CDR3 is CASSDSLYGTYGYTF. The CDR3 nucleotides read TGTGCCAGCAGTGACTCGTTATACGGGACCTATGGCTACACCTTC.

J is TRBJ2-7 and V is TRBV2; D assignment may be TRBD1 or TRBD2 (6 bases each). Germline V gene sequence: CDR1 SNHLY, CDR2 FYNNEI. This CDR3 has 12 amino acids. V lost 3 bases and J 9 bases, leaving 12 bases between the germline ends. In DNA form, the CDR3 reads TGTGCCAGCAGTGACAGGGGAGGCACGCAGTACGTC. Translated: CASSDRGGTQYV.

V and J are TRBV28 and TRBJ2-2; 8 bases align to TRBD2. V was clipped by 7 bases and J by 5 bases; unmatched bases: 9. The CDR3 length is 15 residues. The germline V gene has CDR1 MDHEN and CDR2 SYDVKM. CDR3 sequence reads: CASTRRGVGTGELFF. In DNA form, the CDR3 reads TGTGCCAGCACCCGGCGGGGGGTGGGAACCGGGGAGCTGTTTTTT.